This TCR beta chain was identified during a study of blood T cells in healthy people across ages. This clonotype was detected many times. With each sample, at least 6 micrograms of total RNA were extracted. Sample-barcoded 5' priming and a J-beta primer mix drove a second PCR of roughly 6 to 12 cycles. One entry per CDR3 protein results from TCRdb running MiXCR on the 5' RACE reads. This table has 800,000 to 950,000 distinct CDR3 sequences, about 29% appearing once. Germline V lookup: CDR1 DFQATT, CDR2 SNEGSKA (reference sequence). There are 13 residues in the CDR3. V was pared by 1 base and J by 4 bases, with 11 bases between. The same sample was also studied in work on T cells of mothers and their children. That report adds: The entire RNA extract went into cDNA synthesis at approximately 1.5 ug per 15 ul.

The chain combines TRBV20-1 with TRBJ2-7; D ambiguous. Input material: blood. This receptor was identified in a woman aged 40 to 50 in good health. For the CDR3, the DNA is TGCAGTGCTAGAGGTCATACGAAATACGAGCAGTACTTC. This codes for CSARGHTKYEQYF.